Following are 24 T cell receptor beta chains from one sample sequenced in a study of T cell changes during pregnancy in multiple sclerosis. The data were produced by immunoSEQ multiplex PCR, yet TCRdb's version contains in-frame clones alone and is incomplete. The sample contains fewer than 55,000 clones, 85% to 90% of which appear only once. The specimen was peripheral blood, collected after pregnancy. The receptors derive from a female donor in good health, enrolled as a control in a pregnancy study.

The CDR3 here is CSARGRETQYF. The CDR3, as DNA: TGCAGCGCCAGGGGTCGGGAGACCCAGTACTTC. The J gene is TRBJ2-5, the V gene TRBV29-1; D is perhaps TRBD1 (6 bases). V lost 7 bases and J 5 bases, leaving 11 bases between the germline ends. CDR1 and CDR2 (germline): SQVTM, ANQGSEA. The CDR3 is 11 residues long.

The chain recombines TRBV7-9 with TRBJ2-5, with D perhaps matching TRBD2 (7 bases). Germline V lookup: CDR1 SEHNR, CDR2 FQNEAQ (reference sequence). There are 16 residues in the CDR3. Trimming removed 5 bases from V and 2 bases from J, with 18 bases in between. CDR3: CASSPGGGGLQETQYF. The CDR3 DNA reads TGTGCCAGCAGCCCGGGGGGCGGGGGACTACAAGAGACCCAGTACTTC. The complete variable domain, with remaining parts taken from reference TRBV7-9 and TRBJ2-5, reads DTGVSQNPRHKITKRGQNVTFRCDPISEHNRLYWYRQTLGQGPEFLTYFQNEAQLEKSRLLSDRFSAERPKGSFSTLEIQRTEQGDSAMYLCASSPGGGGLQETQYFGPGTRLLVL.

The gene calls are TRBV19 and TRBJ2-3; D remains unclear. Germline lookup yields CDR1 LNHDA and CDR2 SQIVND (reference sequence). The CDR3 contains 14 residues. V dropped 6 bases and J dropped 2 bases, with 12 bases sitting between them. CDR3 in amino acids: CASRRHAATDTQYF. As DNA, the CDR3 is TGTGCCAGTAGGAGACACGCCGCCACAGATACGCAGTATTTT.

This clone was picked up a small number of times. The sample has other DNA sequences that encode this CDR3 too. This sequence joins TRBV5-1 and TRBJ1-1; maybe TRBD1 (5 bases). Germline loops: CDR1 SGHRS, CDR2 YFSETQ. CDR3 length: 13 amino acids. The ends were cut back, 0 bases at V and 4 bases at J, with 7 bases in the middle. For the CDR3, the DNA is TGCGCCAGCAGCTTGGGGGGGGGCACTGAAGCTTTCTTT. This encodes CASSLGGGTEAFF.

In nucleotides, the CDR3 is TGTGCCAGCAACCTGGGACTAGCGGGGAAGGCTGGGGAGACCCAGTACTTC. It specifies CASNLGLAGKAGETQYF. The chain is built from TRBV27 and TRBJ2-5, with 13 bases matching TRBD2. The germline gives CDR1 MNHEY, CDR2 SMNVEV (reference sequence). The V gene end was trimmed by 7 bases and the J gene end by 5 bases; junction bases not matched to a gene: 13. The CDR3 length is 17 residues.

V usage is TRBV5-1 and J usage is TRBJ1-1, with D hard to call. The CDR3 length is 13 residues. Trimming shortened V by 4 bases and J by 3 bases, and 10 bases separated the two germline ends. Germline CDR1 SGHRS, CDR2 YFSETQ. The CDR3: CASSPVPDTEAFF. For the CDR3, the DNA is TGCGCCAGCAGCCCCGTCCCGGACACTGAAGCTTTCTTT.

This clone was picked up one time. For the CDR3, the DNA is TGTGCCAGCAGTTTATTGGGGGGAGAGAGCACAGATACGCAGTATTTT. Protein: CASSLLGGESTDTQYF. V is TRBV28 and J is TRBJ2-3, with a tentative D call TRBD2 (6 bases). Between the trimmed V and J ends, which lost 1 base and 0 bases, there was a span of 11 bases. The CDR3 extends over 16 amino acids. Per germline, CDR1 MDHEN and CDR2 SYDVKM.

The J gene is TRBJ1-5, the V gene TRBV23-1; tentatively, D is TRBD1 (5 bases). TRBV23-1 is filed as an ORF, its function uncertain. Trimming removed 2 bases at V and 1 base at J, with 21 bases between. This CDR3 comprises 19 residues. The CDR3 protein is CASSQTTLWGGGSNQPQHF. CDR3 in DNA: TGCGCCAGCAGTCAAACTACCCTGTGGGGGGGTGGGAGCAATCAGCCCCAGCATTTT.

The chain is built from TRBV30 and TRBJ1-2; TRBD1 matches 10 bases. J gave up 8 bases and V 2 bases, and 8 bases lay outside the gene matches. The germline gives CDR1 GTSNPN, CDR2 SVGIG (reference sequence). The CDR3 is made up of 14 amino acids. CDR3 in amino acids: CAWSLRTGGAGYTF. DNA of the CDR3: TGTGCCTGGAGTTTAAGGACAGGGGGTGCCGGCTACACCTTC.

This chain connects TRBV5-1 to TRBJ2-3, with D maybe TRBD2 (6 bases). Trimming removed 8 bases from V and 1 base from J, with 14 bases in between. CDR3 length: 14 residues. Looked up from germline, CDR1 is SGHRS and CDR2 is YFSETQ. The CDR3 region has the DNA TGCGCCAGTGTCCGGGACTTCGGCACAGATACGCAGTATTTT. Protein product: CASVRDFGTDTQYF.

This sequence joins TRBV5-1 and TRBJ1-5; 7 bases map to TRBD1. The CDR3 runs 15 residues. CDR1 and CDR2 from the germline V gene are SGHRS and YFSETQ. J lost 2 bases, V lost 4 bases, and 6 bases had no gene match. CDR3 nucleotides: TGCGCCAGCAGCCTTAGTACAGGGGGCAATCAGCCCCAGCATTTT. It codes for CASSLSTGGNQPQHF.

This chain uses TRBV9 with TRBJ2-1; 8 bases are a match to TRBD2. Losses at the gene ends were 3 bases for V and 3 bases for J; bases not matched to a gene: 17. This CDR3 comprises 19 residues. Per germline, CDR1 SGDLS and CDR2 YYNGEE. DNA of the CDR3: TGTGCCAGCAGCGACAACAGACTAGCGAGGACAGCGCTCTACAATGAGCAGTTCTTC. Protein product: CASSDNRLARTALYNEQFF.

V and J are TRBV4-2 and TRBJ2-1; TRBD2 matches 10 bases. Germline loops: CDR1 LGHNA, CDR2 YNFKEQ. The J segment lost 4 bases and the V segment lost 0 bases, leaving 3 bases of the junction unmatched. CDR3 length: 16 amino acids. In DNA form, the CDR3 reads TGTGCCAGCAGCCAAGACGGACTAGCGGATTACAATGAGCAGTTCTTC. This sequence encodes CASSQDGLADYNEQFF.

The CDR3 sequence is CASSVGGQGASFYGYTF. The CDR3 region has the DNA TGTGCCAGCAGCGTAGGGGGACAGGGGGCATCGTTCTATGGCTACACCTTC. V gene TRBV9 combines with J gene TRBJ1-2; 12 bases map to TRBD1. The CDR3 length is 17 residues. The germline CDR1 and CDR2 sequences are SGDLS and YYNGEE. The V and J ends lost 0 bases and 4 bases, in that order; junction bases with no gene match: 7.

V usage is TRBV6-1 and J usage is TRBJ2-1; 7 nucleotides agree with TRBD2. Per germline, CDR1 MNHNS and CDR2 SASEGT. V shed 4 bases, J shed 5 bases, and the junction held 11 bases outside the gene matches. The CDR3 consists of 16 residues. The CDR3 DNA reads TGTGCCAGCAGTGTGGCCCCAGGGACTATAGACAATGAGCAGTTCTTC. Translating it yields CASSVAPGTIDNEQFF.

This clone has a single count. The chain links TRBV6-1 to TRBJ2-7, with TRBD2 matching over 7 bases. From germline, CDR1 is MNHNS and CDR2 SASEGT. The V segment lost 3 bases and the J segment 2 bases; nucleotides outside the gene matches: 7. The CDR3 has 15 amino acids. CDR3 bases: TGTGCCAGCAGTGAGGGGGGGACCTTTACCTACGAGCAGTACTTC. This codes for CASSEGGTFTYEQYF.

The V and J genes are TRBV15 and TRBJ2-1; 7 nucleotides align to TRBD2. This CDR3 region has 17 residues. Germline trimming cut 1 base from V and 6 bases from J; bases unmatched to any gene: 12. Germline CDR1 reads LNHNV; CDR2 reads YYDKDF (reference sequence). CDR3 nucleotide sequence: TGTGCCACCAGCAGAGCCTCAAGGTCGGGGGGTCTCAATGAGCAGTTCTTC. Translating gives CATSRASRSGGLNEQFF. Combining the CDR3 with reference TRBV15 and TRBJ2-1 gives the whole variable domain DAMVIQNPRYQVTQFGKPVTLSCSQTLNHNVMYWYQQKSSQAPKLLFHYYDKDFNNEADTPDNFQSRRPNTSFCFLDIRSPGLGDTAMYLCATSRASRSGGLNEQFFGPGTRLTVL.

In this sample, this clone is medium-sized. The V call is TRBV4-1, the J call TRBJ1-1; tentatively, D is TRBD1 (6 bases). CDR1 and CDR2 (germline): MGHRA, YSYEKL. The CDR3 is 15 residues long. Trimming cost V 5 bases and J 1 base, with 14 bases left between them. CDR3 DNA: TGCGCCAGCAGCGCCCGGGGAGGGGGGAACACTGAAGCTTTCTTT. Translation: CASSARGGGNTEAFF.

This sequence joins TRBV5-1 and TRBJ2-7; TRBD2 is a possible D gene (5 bases). Between the trimmed V and J ends, which lost 1 base and 4 bases, there was a span of 24 bases. The CDR3 spans 18 residues. CDR1 is SGHRS and CDR2 is YFSETQ in the germline V gene. The CDR3 region is CASSLSVVGKKTAYEQYF. The DNA of the CDR3 is TGCGCCAGCAGCTTGTCTGTCGTCGGGAAGAAAACGGCGTACGAGCAGTACTTC.

This clone occurred a few times. This chain joins TRBV7-2 and TRBJ1-4; no firm D call. The CDR3 is 14 residues long. Germline V gene sequence: CDR1 SGHTA, CDR2 FQGNSA. The V end was cut by 2 bases, the J end by 8 bases, with 12 bases between. CDR3 sequence: CASSLPGRHEKLFF. DNA for the CDR3: TGTGCCAGCAGCTTACCAGGAAGACACGAAAAACTGTTTTTT.

V usage is TRBV7-3 and J usage is TRBJ1-1; D might be TRBD1 (5 bases). The germline CDR1 and CDR2 sequences are SGHTA and FQGTGA. This CDR3 is built from 13 residues. V gave up 1 base and J gave up 6 bases, with 9 bases separating them. The CDR3 nucleotides are TGTGCCAGCAGCTTAAAGCGGGGCGCTGAAGCTTTCTTT. Translation gives CASSLKRGAEAFF.

The rearrangement joins TRBV2 to TRBJ1-4, with 8 positions matching TRBD1. The CDR3 loop spans 15 amino acids. Germline V gene sequence: CDR1 SNHLY, CDR2 FYNNEI. V gave up 5 bases and J gave up 4 bases; unmatched junction bases: 6. The DNA of the CDR3 is TGTGCCAGCAGTCCCGACAGGGGACTTAATGAAAAACTGTTTTTT. Translated: CASSPDRGLNEKLFF.

The chain has TRBV9 and TRBJ2-7; D gene uncertain. V was cut by 4 bases and J by 3 bases, with 14 bases left in between. CDR3 length equals 14 residues. The germline V gene encodes CDR1 SGDLS and CDR2 YYNGEE. The CDR3 nucleotides read TGTGCCAGCAGCTCTCCCTTCACAAGCTACGAGCAGTACTTC. Protein: CASSSPFTSYEQYF.

The chain is built from TRBV15 and TRBJ2-3; D call uncertain. This CDR3 region has 14 residues. From germline, CDR1 is LNHNV and CDR2 YYDKDF (reference sequence). V lost 1 base to trimming and J lost 2 bases, with 7 bases between them. The CDR3 nucleotides read TGTGCCACCAGCAGAGTCTTAGCCACAGATACGCAGTATTTT. It specifies CATSRVLATDTQYF.